This T cell receptor beta chain was retrieved from a study of cytomegalovirus exposure and HLA in healthy donors. Both 60 Vbeta primers and 13 Jbeta primers went into the PCR. Study processing details: The authors later counted tens of millions of unique TCR beta chains, 8.5 million to 13 million of them shared. Clones were sequenced by immunoSEQ multiplex PCR, and TCRdb holds only the in-frame ones, with some missing. V, J and clone size are taken as reported in that table, and D and trimming were inferred from the DNA itself. The table shows some 140,000 clones, with more than 80% occurring only once. In germline, CDR1 is SGHRS, CDR2 YFSETQ. Trimming took 4 bases from V and 4 from J; bases not matched to a gene: 9. This CDR3 is 16 amino acids long. Concerning this clone itself: Its antigen is not identified.

General study findings and limits: High sensitivity and specificity were reportedly achieved when the classifier diagnosed cytomegalovirus status.

This receptor was obtained from a woman younger than 45 in good health and CMV-seropositive. The source material was PBMCs. The V call is TRBV5-1, the J call TRBJ2-3, with 10 bases lining up with TRBD2. The CDR3 bases are TGCGCCAGCAGCACCTCTAGCGGGGGAGTCGCAGATACGCAGTATTTT. Protein product: CASSTSSGGVADTQYF.